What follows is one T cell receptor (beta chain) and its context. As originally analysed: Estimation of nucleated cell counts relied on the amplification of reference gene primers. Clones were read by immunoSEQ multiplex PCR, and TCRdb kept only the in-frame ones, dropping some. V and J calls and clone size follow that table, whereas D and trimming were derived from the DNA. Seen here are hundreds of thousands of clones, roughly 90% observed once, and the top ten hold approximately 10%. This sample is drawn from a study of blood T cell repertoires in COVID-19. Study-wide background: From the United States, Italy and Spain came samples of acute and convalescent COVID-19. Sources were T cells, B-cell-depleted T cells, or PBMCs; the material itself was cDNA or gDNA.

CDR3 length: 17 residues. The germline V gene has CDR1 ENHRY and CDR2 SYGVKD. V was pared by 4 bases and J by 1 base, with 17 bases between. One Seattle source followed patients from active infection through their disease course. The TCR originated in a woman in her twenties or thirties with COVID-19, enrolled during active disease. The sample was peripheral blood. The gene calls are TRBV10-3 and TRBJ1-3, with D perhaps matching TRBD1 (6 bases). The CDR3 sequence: CAISARQDLSSGNTIYF. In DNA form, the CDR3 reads TGTGCCATCAGTGCGCGACAGGATCTCTCTTCTGGAAACACCATATATTTT.